This T cell receptor (beta chain) emerged from a study of CD8 T cells in Susac syndrome. Findings and caveats of the study: The relatively small number of individuals in the TCR sequencing and HLA analysis was acknowledged by the study.

Comments on this clonotype: As yet, its antigen is unknown.

After removal of 3 bases from V and 5 bases from J, the junction contained 11 bases not matched to a gene. The CDR3 is made up of 17 amino acids. The RNA, roughly 0.45 to 1 ug, was put through reverse transcription using random hexamers. TCRdb re-analysed the immunoSEQ multiplex PCR reads in MiXCR, keeping a single row per CDR3 protein. The sample carries more than 95,000 distinct CDR3 sequences, more than 80% recorded once. TCR beta from blood CD8+ and CD4+ T cells was sequenced. Sequenced: CD8+ T cells from PBMCs. The V and J genes are TRBV12-3 or TRBV12-4 and TRBJ2-2; 8 nucleotides match TRBD2. This TCR derives from a human donor with multiple sclerosis. CDR3 residues: CASSFLAAGGETGELFF. DNA of the CDR3: TGTGCCAGCAGTTTTCTCGCTGCGGGAGGCGAAACCGGGGAGCTGTTTTTT.